The following is a T cell receptor beta chain sequence with its context. Its antigen remains undetermined. The CDR3 measures 20 amino acids from cysteine to phenylalanine. The nucleotide record is missing. This record belongs to a study of T cells expressing NK-cell markers (TCRdb year 2020). For the wider study: Seven to nine donors provided sorted CD3+CD56+NKG2C+, CD3+CD56+NKG2C- and CD3+CD56-NKG2C+ T-cell subsets, whose TCR beta-chain repertoires were profiled. Among the eight sequenced donors, only one was HCMV-seronegative, while the other seven were HCMV-seropositive. The eight sequenced donors were randomly selected healthy volunteers, three men and five women. Illumina HiSeq 2000/2500, MiSeq or NextSeq was used to sequence libraries as 2 x 150 bp reads. What the research found in general, with its limitations: Those dominant clonotypes were again the most abundant among CD3+CD56-NKG2C+ cells in several donors, at about 25-65%. Whether the expanded NKG2C-expressing T cell clones were specific for HCMV antigens was left unclear. In over 5 donors, the dominant CD3+CD56+NKG2C+ clonotypes were among the top 10 CD8+ clonotypes and accounted for about 1.0-7.5% of CD8+ T cells.

HCMV-specific IgG was detected in serum with a commercial ELISA kit to determine HCMV serostatus. Peripheral blood mononuclear cells were isolated from blood by Ficoll density gradient centrifugation. The data were produced on an Illumina HiSeq 2000. 5'RACE template switching, by which a universal primer site and unique molecular identifiers were added, was used to make TCR beta cDNA libraries. Priming for cDNA synthesis came from the TCR beta constant segment, and two successive PCR amplification steps followed. In the paper's pipeline: MIGEC was used to demultiplex reads and group the reads by UMI, and MiTCR was used to assemble and quantify clonotypes. To exclude erroneous sequences, only TCR cDNA sequences supported by at least two reads were retained. Downstream repertoire analysis used the tcR package, and clonotypes were matched across fractions by CDR3 nucleotide sequence plus V segment. VDJmatch was used to annotate antigen specificity against VDJdb, with one amino acid substitution in CDR3 permitted. The reads went through TCRdb reprocessing, and each CDR3 protein sequence gets one entry with no DNA. These V and J calls originate from TCRdb's pipeline instead of the authors' own analysis. In this sample's table one finds 450,000 to 600,000 distinct CDR3 sequences. The top ten hold less than 4.5% of the sample.

This clonotype was obtained from a young man in good health. Donor details come from another sample of the same person, matched by shared clones. Material: blood T cells: a sorted CD56 or NKG2C T cell subset, CD4+ or CD8+ T cells, or bulk PBMC T cells (not recorded which). The V gene is TRBV12-3 or TRBV12-4 and the J gene is TRBJ2-7; TCRdb returns TRBD2, unconfirmable since there is no DNA. The CDR3 region has the sequence CASSLFRSSGGKLISYEQYF.